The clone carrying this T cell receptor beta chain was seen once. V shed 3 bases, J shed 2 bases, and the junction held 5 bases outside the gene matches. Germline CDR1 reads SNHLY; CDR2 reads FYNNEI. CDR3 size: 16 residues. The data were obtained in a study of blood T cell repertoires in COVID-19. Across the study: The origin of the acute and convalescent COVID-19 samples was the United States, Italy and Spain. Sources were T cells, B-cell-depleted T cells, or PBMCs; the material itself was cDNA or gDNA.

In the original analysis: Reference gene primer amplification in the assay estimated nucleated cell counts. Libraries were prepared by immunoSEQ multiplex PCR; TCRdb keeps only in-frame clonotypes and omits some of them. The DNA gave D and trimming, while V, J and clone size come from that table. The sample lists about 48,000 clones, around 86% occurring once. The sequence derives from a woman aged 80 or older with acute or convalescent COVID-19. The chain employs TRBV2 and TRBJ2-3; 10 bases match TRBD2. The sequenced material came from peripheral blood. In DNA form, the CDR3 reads TGTGCCAGCAGTGATTCACTAGCGGGGTACACAGATACGCAGTATTTT. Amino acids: CASSDSLAGYTDTQYF.